The present T cell receptor (beta chain) was sequenced within a study of cytomegalovirus exposure and HLA in healthy donors. Study conclusions and caveats: The study designated 150 or so TCR beta chains cytomegalovirus-associated.

Concerning this clone: No antigen is known for it.

The PCR employed 60 Vbeta primers together with 13 Jbeta primers. Clones were read by immunoSEQ multiplex PCR, and TCRdb kept only the in-frame ones, dropping some. Of roughly 100,000 clones listed, around 77% are singletons. Material: PBMCs. The sequence derives from a woman between 40 and 55 years old in good health and CMV-seropositive.

This chain's CDR3 is CAISEWGRPQDTQYF. CDR3 sequence (DNA): TGTGCCATCAGTGAGTGGGGCAGGCCCCAAGATACGCAGTATTTT. The rearrangement links TRBV10-3 to TRBJ2-3; D perhaps matches TRBD1 (5 bases). Trimming stripped 1 base from V and 5 bases from J, with 13 bases between. Germline CDR1 is ENHRY and CDR2 is SYGVKD. CDR3 length equals 15 residues.